A selection of T cell receptor beta chains follows, all from one sample in a study of early T cells in non-severe SARS-CoV-2 infection. In TCRdb, the 5' RACE reads were re-called with MiXCR into one record per CDR3 protein. This table has tens of thousands of distinct CDR3 sequences, more than 14% appearing once. Source: whole blood, taken at baseline. These receptor sequences come from an adult who was a healthcare worker with PCR-confirmed SARS-CoV-2 infection or an uninfected control (not recorded which). The CDR3 runs from the conserved cysteine through the conserved F or W. A D gene is named only where the DNA matches it firmly. Size is stated for part of the rows, as once, few or many counts, or as a class when the clone is expanded.

DNA	CDR3	J	length	D	size	V
TGCAGTGCTAGGGGACTAGCGGGAGGCCTCACAGATACGCAGTATTTT	CSARGLAGGLTDTQYF	TRBJ2-3	16	TRBD2	few	TRBV20-1
TGTGCCTGGAGCCCTTTAGCGGGGAGCACAGATACGCAGTATTTT	CAWSPLAGSTDTQYF	TRBJ2-3	15	TRBD2	NA	TRBV30
TGTGCCAGCAGCGCCGACAGGGGGCTTGGGGGAAACATTCAGTACTTC	CASSADRGLGGNIQYF	TRBJ2-4	16	TRBD1	few	TRBV11-3
TGTGCCAGAACCCCTACCACAGATACGCAGTATTTT	CARTPTTDTQYF	TRBJ2-3	12	NA	NA	TRBV27
TGTGCCAGCAGTCTGTCTAACTATGGCTACACCTTC	CASSLSNYGYTF	TRBJ1-2	12	NA	many	TRBV28
TGTGCCAGCAGCTTAGCTAACGTAGCGGGAGCGGATACGCAGTATTTT	CASSLANVAGADTQYF	TRBJ2-3	16	TRBD2	NA	TRBV7-9
TGCAGCGTGAGCGGAGCGGGAGGGTGGTACAATGAGCAGTTCTTC	CSVSGAGGWYNEQFF	TRBJ2-1	15	TRBD2	NA	TRBV29-1
TGTGCCAGCTCACCCCCCGGGTCTGATAATCAGCCCCAGCATTTT	CASSPPGSDNQPQHF	TRBJ1-5	15	NA	NA	TRBV18
TGTGCCAGCAGTCGACTAGCGGGAGGCTCCTCCTACGAGCAGTACTTC	CASSRLAGGSSYEQYF	TRBJ2-7	16	TRBD2	few	TRBV27
TGTGCCAGCAGCTTGGGTGTTAGCGTCAATGAGCAGTTCTTC	CASSLGVSVNEQFF	TRBJ2-1	14	NA	NA	TRBV5-4
TGTGCTAGTGCCCCTTTAGCGTGTACGCAGTATTTT	CASAPLACTQYF	TRBJ2-3	12	NA	NA	TRBV12-5
TGTGCCAGCAGTCCCCCGGGGGGCTTAAGGTACGAGCAGTACTTC	CASSPPGGLRYEQYF	TRBJ2-7	15	NA	NA	TRBV28
TGTGCCACCAGGATGGGGGGACAGAGCACAGATACGCAGTATTTT	CATRMGGQSTDTQYF	TRBJ2-3	15	NA	many	TRBV24-1
TGTGCCAGCAGGGCGGAAAGGGCGGGGGGCGAAGGCGAAAAACTGTTTTTT	CASRAERAGGEGEKLFF	TRBJ1-4	17	NA	few	TRBV28
TGCAGCGTCAAGGACAGGGGAGGCGAGCAGTACTTC	CSVKDRGGEQYF	TRBJ2-7	12	TRBD1	NA	TRBV29-1
TGTGCCAGCGCCGGGGAAGCTTTCTTT	CASAGEAFF	TRBJ1-1	9	NA	many	TRBV3-1
TGCGCCAGCAGCCACCTGACAGGGGAGGTTTACAATGAGCAGTTCTTC	CASSHLTGEVYNEQFF	TRBJ2-1	16	TRBD1	NA	TRBV4-1
TGTGCCTGGAGTACACGAGCCGGGGAGGCCCCCTCCCGCGAGCAGTACTTC	CAWSTRAGEAPSREQYF	TRBJ2-7	17	NA	many	TRBV30
TGCAGCGCCGACCAATCCGGGGCGCCAGATACGCAGTATTTT	CSADQSGAPDTQYF	TRBJ2-3	14	NA	NA	TRBV29-1
TGTGCCAGCAGTGAAGGCACAGCGAGTCCAGATATAGATACGCAGTATTTT	CASSEGTASPDIDTQYF	TRBJ2-3	17	NA	many	TRBV2
TGCGCCAGCAGCTTGGGGGTCATTAGCGCAGATACGCAGTATTTT	CASSLGVISADTQYF	TRBJ2-3	15	NA	NA	TRBV5-1
TGTGCCAGCAGTGGGGAAAGGGGCAGGGACATATTAAACTACGAGCAGTACTTC	CASSGERGRDILNYEQYF	TRBJ2-7	18	NA	few	TRBV28
TGTGCCAGTAGTACTGGGGGAAACTACAATGAGCAGTTCTTC	CASSTGGNYNEQFF	TRBJ2-1	14	NA	few	TRBV19
TGTGCCAGCAGTGAACCACTAGCGGTCACAGATACGCAGTATTTT	CASSEPLAVTDTQYF	TRBJ2-3	15	TRBD2	few	TRBV25-1
TGCAGTGCTGAGACAGGGGGCTCCTACGAGCAGTACTTC	CSAETGGSYEQYF	TRBJ2-7	13	TRBD1	NA	TRBV20-1
TGTGCCAGTAGTATGATGGGAGGGAACACTGAAGCTTTCTTT	CASSMMGGNTEAFF	TRBJ1-1	14	NA	NA	TRBV19
TGTGCCAGCAGGGCAGGGGGGAGCTCCTACGAGCAGTACTTC	CASRAGGSSYEQYF	TRBJ2-7	14	NA	few	TRBV28
TGTGCCAGCAGCGCTGACAGGGAGGTTGCTGAAGCTTTCTTT	CASSADREVAEAFF	TRBJ1-1	14	TRBD1	many	TRBV2
TGTGCCAGCAGGGTACAACACAGGAATTATAATGAAAAACTGTTTTTT	CASRVQHRNYNEKLFF	TRBJ1-4	16	NA	NA	TRBV7-8
TGTGCCAGCAGTCTCCTAGCGGCAGGGAGTTACGAGACCCAGTACTTC	CASSLLAAGSYETQYF	TRBJ2-5	16	TRBD2	NA	TRBV3-1
TGTGCCAGCAGTGAATCGGAGATCCAAGAGACCCAGTACTTC	CASSESEIQETQYF	TRBJ2-5	14	NA	NA	TRBV2
TGTGCCAGCAGTTCCACGGACTACGCTAGCACAGATACGCAGTATTTT	CASSSTDYASTDTQYF	TRBJ2-3	16	NA	NA	TRBV6-5
TGCGCCCAGGCGGGAGGGCCACGTGAGCAGTTCTTC	CAQAGGPREQFF	TRBJ2-1	12	TRBD2	NA	TRBV2